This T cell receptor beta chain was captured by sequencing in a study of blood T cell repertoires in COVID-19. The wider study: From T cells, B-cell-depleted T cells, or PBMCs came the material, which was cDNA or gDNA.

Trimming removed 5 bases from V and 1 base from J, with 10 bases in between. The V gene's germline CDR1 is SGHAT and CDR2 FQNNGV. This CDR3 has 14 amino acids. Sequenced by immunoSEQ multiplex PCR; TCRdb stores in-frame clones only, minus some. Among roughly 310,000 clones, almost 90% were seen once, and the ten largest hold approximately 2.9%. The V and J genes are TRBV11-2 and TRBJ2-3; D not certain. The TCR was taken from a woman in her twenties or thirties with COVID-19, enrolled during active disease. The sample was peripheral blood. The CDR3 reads CASSNPPGTDTQYF. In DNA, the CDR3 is TGTGCCAGCAGCAACCCCCCGGGCACAGATACGCAGTATTTT. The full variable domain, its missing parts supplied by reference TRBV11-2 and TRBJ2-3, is EAGVAQSPRYKIIEKRQSVAFWCNPISGHATLYWYQQILGQGPKLLIQFQNNGVVDDSQLPKDRFSAERLKGVDSTLKIQPAKLEDSAVYLCASSNPPGTDTQYFGPGTRLTVL.